This TCR beta chain was documented in a study of beta chain features in type 1 diabetes. All of the isolated RNA was reverse transcribed, so expressed TCRB transcripts were sequenced. This table comes from immunoSEQ multiplex PCR, and its TCRdb copy is limited to in-frame clones, with some not included. The repertoire includes over 150,000 clones, under 9.5% of them detected once, and about 0.6% sits in the top ten. The CDR3 extends over 15 amino acids. The germline V gene has CDR1 LGHNA and CDR2 YNFKEQ. The V gene lost 2 bases and the J gene lost 4 bases, with 14 bases spanning the gap. This clone occurred a few times.

The chain joins TRBV4-2 to TRBJ2-5; D might be TRBD2 (6 bases). The sample comprised central memory CD4+ T cells from blood. The receptor comes from a man aged 18 to 35 in good health. The CDR3 bases are TGTGCCAGCAGCCAAAGCGGGCAGGTGGGAGAGACCCAGTACTTC. Protein sequence: CASSQSGQVGETQYF.